This TCR beta chain was documented in a study of T cell responses to AZD1222 COVID-19 vaccine. Study results and limitations: Dominant CD4 TCR responses targeted spike regions 160-218 and 743-854.

Sequencing used immunoSEQ multiplex PCR; TCRdb keeps in-frame clones, though not all of them. The sample carries under 150,000 clones, roughly 92% recorded once. The CDR3 spans 12 residues. Germline V gene data show CDR1 as MDHEN and CDR2 as SYDVKM. Trimming pared 5 bases from V and 5 bases from J, leaving 7 bases between. Pooled together were second doses at about 4 or about 12 weeks. With respect to this clone: Antigen: not known.

The chain combines TRBV28 with TRBJ1-5; D gene uncertain. Sequences were derived from peripheral blood, sampled 28 days after the second AZD1222 dose. The clonotype comes from an adult who received the AZD1222 COVID-19 vaccine. The CDR3 sequence: CASSRNDQPQHF. The CDR3 DNA sequence: TGTGCCAGCAGTCGAAATGATCAGCCCCAGCATTTT.